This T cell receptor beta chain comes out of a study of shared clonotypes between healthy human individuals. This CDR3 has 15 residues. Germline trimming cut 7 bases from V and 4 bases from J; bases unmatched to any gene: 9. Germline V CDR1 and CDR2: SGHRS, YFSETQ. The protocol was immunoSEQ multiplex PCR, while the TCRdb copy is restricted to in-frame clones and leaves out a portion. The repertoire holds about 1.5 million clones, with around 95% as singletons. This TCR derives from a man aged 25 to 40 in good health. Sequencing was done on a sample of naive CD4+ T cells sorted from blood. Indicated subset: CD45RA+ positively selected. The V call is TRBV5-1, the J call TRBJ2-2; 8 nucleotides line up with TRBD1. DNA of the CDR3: TGCGCCAGCGGGTTGGACAGGGTAGGCACCGGGGAGCTGTTTTTT. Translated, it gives CASGLDRVGTGELFF.